This T cell receptor beta chain was profiled in a study of STAT5B mutations in CD4+ large granular lymphocyte leukemia. The wider study: Among healthy donors, a particular HLA allele went with more CDR3 'QG' motifs. Study results and limitations: TRBV06-family usage was enriched in top patient clones (8/27) versus controls (2/35).

Per the study methods: The detection floor for productive clonotype frequency was 2.59 x 10-5. The method was immunoSEQ multiplex PCR; TCRdb's version includes in-frame clones alone and lacks a portion of them. V, J and clone size were drawn from that table, and D and trimming were deduced from the DNA. Here the sample spans tens of thousands of clones, 82% being singletons. On this clone itself: As yet, its antigen is unknown.

The germline V gene has CDR1 SGHNT and CDR2 YYREEE (reference sequence). With 6 bases removed from V and 6 bases from J, the gap between germline ends came to 18 bases. CDR3 length equals 14 residues. The sequence was obtained from a human donor in good health. The rearrangement links TRBV5-4 to TRBJ1-1; D is possibly TRBD1 (5 bases). Sequenced input: CD4+ T cells from blood buffy coats. CDR3 bases: TGTGCCAGCACCCGGGGACCTCAAGTAGCTGAAGCTTTCTTT. It specifies CASTRGPQVAEAFF.